The 20 T cell receptor beta chains below come from one sample, sequenced in a study of blood T cells in healthy people across ages. A J-beta primer mix and a sample-barcoded 5' primer were used in a second PCR of roughly 6 to 11 cycles. TCRdb re-analysed the 5' RACE reads in MiXCR, keeping a single row per CDR3 protein. The table includes 1.4 million or so distinct CDR3 sequences, around 40% detected once. The source material was blood. These receptors came from a woman between 18 and 29 years old in good health.

This chain links TRBV12-3 or TRBV12-4 with TRBJ2-3; maybe TRBD2 (6 bases). The CDR3 totals 17 residues. The ends were cut back, 5 bases at V and 13 bases at J, with 31 bases in the middle. The CDR3 DNA is TGTGCCAGCAGTCACCTCGAGCGGGCCGACAGAACAGATGCGGAGTATTTT. Translation gives CASSHLERADRTDAEYF.

The chain is built from TRBV18 and TRBJ1-4, with a possible D match to TRBD1 (6 bases). Per the germline V gene, CDR1 is KGHSH and CDR2 is LQKENI. This CDR3 contains 15 residues. V lost 4 bases to trimming and J lost 3 bases, with 12 bases between them. CDR3 nucleotides: TGTGCCAGCTCACAACCGGGACACCCTAATGAAAAACTGTTTTTT. Translating gives CASSQPGHPNEKLFF.

The table lists this clonotype with many counts. The rearrangement joins TRBV29-1 to TRBJ2-5; TRBD1 matches at 7 bases. CDR1 and CDR2 (germline): SQVTM, ANQGSEA. The CDR3 totals 13 residues. Losses at the gene ends were 3 bases for V and 0 bases for J; bases not matched to a gene: 1. The CDR3, as DNA: TGCAGCGTTGAGGGACAGTACCAAGAGACCCAGTACTTC. Protein: CSVEGQYQETQYF.

V gene TRBV25-1 combines with J gene TRBJ1-2; D possibly corresponds to TRBD1 (5 bases). V dropped 6 bases and J dropped 6 bases, with 14 bases sitting between them. Germline values: CDR1 MGHDK, CDR2 SYGVNS. The CDR3 loop spans 13 amino acids. The CDR3: CASSPPGGHGYTF. CDR3 nucleotides: TGTGCCAGCAGCCCCCCCGGGGGACATGGCTACACCTTC.

This clonotype has only a few counts. The rearrangement links TRBV7-2 to TRBJ2-5, with 13 bases that match TRBD2. Trimming took 0 bases from V and 5 from J; bases not matched to a gene: 9. Germline CDR1 SGHTA, CDR2 FQGNSA. This CDR3 has 18 amino acids. This CDR3 reads CASSLALGLAGTGETQYF. The CDR3 DNA reads as TGTGCCAGCAGCTTAGCTCTGGGACTAGCGGGGACCGGGGAGACCCAGTACTTC.

Only a few counts were recorded for this clonotype. This sequence joins TRBV5-1 and TRBJ1-4; D not resolved. The germline V gene has CDR1 SGHRS and CDR2 YFSETQ. The V end was cut by 4 bases, the J end by 4 bases, with 14 bases between. This CDR3 comprises 15 residues. CDR3 amino acids: CASSDRTVDNEKLFF. For the CDR3, the DNA is TGCGCCAGCAGCGATCGGACGGTCGATAATGAAAAACTGTTTTTT.

The chain combines TRBV27 with TRBJ2-3; tentative D call: TRBD1 (6 bases). Germline lookup yields CDR1 MNHEY and CDR2 SMNVEV (reference sequence). V was pared by 3 bases and J by 2 bases, with 12 bases between. The CDR3 contains 15 residues. The CDR3 nucleotides are TGTGCCAGCAGTTTTGGACAGTCCCTCACAGATACGCAGTATTTT. It is translated as CASSFGQSLTDTQYF.

V and J are TRBV19 and TRBJ2-7, with D unclear. Judging by the DNA end, TRBJ2-5 fits better; the J call may be wrong. Germline loops: CDR1 LNHDA, CDR2 SQIVND (reference sequence). The CDR3 totals 11 residues. CDR3 bases: TGTGCCAGTAGTATCGCCCAGACCCAGTACTTC. Translating gives CASSIAQTQYF.

The genes are TRBV30 and TRBJ1-2; D gene uncertain. The CDR3 has 12 residues. Germline-derived CDR1 and CDR2 are GTSNPN and SVGIG (reference sequence). Trimming cost V 0 bases and J 8 bases, with 10 bases left between them. CDR3 DNA: TGTGCCTGGAGTGTACAGCCCCGAGGCTACACCTTC. The encoded protein is CAWSVQPRGYTF. Full variable domain (missing parts from reference TRBV30 and TRBJ1-2): SQTIHQWPATLVQPVGSPLSLECTVEGTSNPNLYWYRQAAGRGLQLLFYSVGIGQISSEVPQNLSASRPQDRQFILSSKKLLLSDSGFYLCAWSVQPRGYTFGSGTRLTVV.

This clonotype came up many times. The chain carries TRBV7-9 and TRBJ2-1, with D tentatively TRBD2 (6 bases). The V and J ends lost 5 bases and 6 bases respectively, with 11 bases between them. CDR3 size: 13 residues. Germline CDR1 is SEHNR and CDR2 is FQNEAQ (reference sequence). CDR3 sequence: CASSHSGSNEQFF. The DNA of the CDR3 is TGTGCCAGCAGCCATAGCGGCTCCAATGAGCAGTTCTTC.

DNA of the CDR3: TGTGCCAGCAGCCAGGGAGGGGGCGCAGGAAAACTGTTTTTT. Its protein product is CASSQGGGAGKLFF. The rearrangement uses TRBV4-2 and TRBJ1-4; 7 nucleotides align to TRBD1. The length of the CDR3 is 14 residues. V was pared by 3 bases and J by 10 bases, with 8 bases of the junction left unmatched. Germline CDR1 LGHNA, CDR2 YNFKEQ.

The CDR3 region has the DNA TGCGCCAGCACCTGGACTAGCGGAGATTACAATGAGCAGTACTTC. This gives the protein CASTWTSGDYNEQYF. The gene calls are TRBV5-1 and TRBJ2-7, with 10 nucleotides matching TRBD2. CDR3 length: 15 amino acids. Germline CDR1 SGHRS, CDR2 YFSETQ. V gave up 6 bases and J gave up 7 bases; unmatched junction bases: 13.

This clonotype was seen a few times. The chain recombines TRBV11-2 with TRBJ2-4; 9 bases map to TRBD1. The J call is in doubt because the DNA end fits TRBJ2-7 better. This CDR3 spans 15 amino acids. CDR1 SGHAT and CDR2 FQNNGV come from the germline V gene. CDR3 region: CASSFPGQGRHEQYF. The CDR3 DNA reads as TGTGCCAGCAGCTTCCCGGGACAGGGTCGACACGAGCAGTACTTC.

V is TRBV7-2 and J is TRBJ2-7; D is tentatively TRBD1 or TRBD2 (6 bases each). The V end lost 3 bases, the J end lost 0 bases, and 18 bases lay between the germline ends. The CDR3 sequence is 17 residues long. From germline, CDR1 is SGHTA and CDR2 FQGNSA. CDR3 region: CASSLVGVADSSYEQYF. The CDR3, as DNA: TGTGCCAGCAGCTTGGTCGGAGTAGCGGACAGCTCCTACGAGCAGTACTTC.

The chain is built from TRBV11-2 and TRBJ2-3; D perhaps matches TRBD2 (6 bases). The CDR3 contains 17 residues. CDR1 is SGHAT, CDR2 FQNNGV, per germline. Trimming removed 0 bases from V and 1 base from J, with 14 bases in between. The chain's CDR3 is CASSLDPWGGGTDTQYF. In nucleotides, the CDR3 is TGTGCCAGCAGCTTAGACCCATGGGGCGGGGGCACAGATACGCAGTATTTT. The full variable domain, completed using reference TRBV11-2 and TRBJ2-3, is EAGVAQSPRYKIIEKRQSVAFWCNPISGHATLYWYQQILGQGPKLLIQFQNNGVVDDSQLPKDRFSAERLKGVDSTLKIQPAKLEDSAVYLCASSLDPWGGGTDTQYFGPGTRLTVL.

The gene calls are TRBV6-2 or TRBV6-3 and TRBJ2-1; D may be TRBD2 (5 bases). This CDR3 contains 14 residues. The germline V and J ends were trimmed by 7 bases and 4 bases, with 14 bases remaining between them. In germline, CDR1 is MNHEY, CDR2 SVGEGT. The CDR3 DNA reads as TGTGCCAGCACTCACGGGGTAATTTACAATGAGCAGTTCTTC. Translation: CASTHGVIYNEQFF.

This clonotype showed up just a few times. The V gene is TRBV20-1, the J gene TRBJ2-3; 9 nucleotides line up with TRBD2. With V trimmed by 0 bases and J by 2 bases, 6 bases remained unmatched. The CDR3 loop spans 16 amino acids. CDR1 and CDR2 (germline): DFQATT, SNEGSKA (reference sequence). This chain's CDR3 is CSARDLVAGVTDTQYF. CDR3 nucleotide sequence: TGCAGTGCTAGAGATCTAGTAGCGGGAGTCACAGATACGCAGTATTTT.

The chain employs TRBV27 and TRBJ1-1; D unclear. The CDR3 covers 14 residues. V lost 6 bases to trimming and J lost 5 bases, with 16 bases between them. CDR1 MNHEY and CDR2 SMNVEV come from the germline V gene (reference sequence). The CDR3 region has the DNA TGTGCCAGCAGCGGGTGGGGAAGAAGGACTGAAGCTTTCTTT. It specifies CASSGWGRRTEAFF.

The CDR3 region is CASSDTGKADYGYTF. The CDR3 nucleotides are TGTGCCAGCAGTGATACAGGGAAAGCTGACTATGGCTACACCTTC. The J gene is TRBJ1-2, the V gene TRBV25-1, with D tentatively TRBD1 (6 bases). V gave up 3 bases and J gave up 3 bases, with 14 bases separating them. Per germline, CDR1 MGHDK and CDR2 SYGVNS. CDR3 length equals 15 residues.

This chain links TRBV7-2 with TRBJ2-5, with D possibly matching TRBD2 (6 bases). The CDR3 runs to 15 residues. Germline CDR1 and CDR2: SGHTA and FQGNSA. Trimming took off 0 bases at V and 11 bases at J, with 19 bases between the two ends. The CDR3 region has the DNA TGTGCCAGCAGCTTAGCGGCTAGCGTGTACTCTGAGCAGTACTTC. Its translation is CASSLAASVYSEQYF.